This TCR beta chain emerged from a study of brain T cells in children with intractable seizures. Study results and limitations: HCMV serostatus was not known, and viral specificity came from CDR3 similarity only.

As to time point: blood from clinic visit 5 months post-surgery; TSC patient then seizure free. Surgery cases with the highest brain T cell transcript signatures were chosen for sequencing. Before surgery, patients took at least one anti-epileptic drug. For this clone: Its antigen is still unknown.

TCRdb's table, derived via immunoSEQ multiplex PCR, lists solely in-frame clones and lacks some. The sample lists 300,000 to 400,000 clones, approximately 93% occurring once. This CDR3 region has 13 residues. CDR1 is SGHTA, CDR2 FQGTGA, per germline. Trimming took 1 base from V and 1 from J, leaving 3 bases between them. This sample comprised peripheral blood, obtained approximately 5 months after surgery. V gene TRBV7-3 combines with J gene TRBJ2-3; D ambiguous. The TCR was taken from a boy in the first two years of life with tuberous sclerosis and intractable seizures. Written as DNA, the CDR3 is TGTGCCAGCAGCTTAATCGGCACAGATACGCAGTATTTT. The encoded protein is CASSLIGTDTQYF.